The entry below describes one T cell receptor beta chain. Its antigen is not known. Starting from roughly 0.45 ug of total RNA, TCR libraries were made with linear amplification. A single record per CDR3 protein comes from TCRdb applying MiXCR to the reads. The sample holds approximately 200,000 distinct CDR3 sequences, around three quarters seen once. This entry belongs to a study of healthy donors' naive CD4 and CD8 T cells. Across the study: Donors, half of them female, were 20-25, 40-50 or 60-70 years old. A new alpha primer set targeted every functional IMGT alpha variant. Overall study findings and caveats: A reported CD4+/CD8+ bias affected most V and J genes in naive cells.

Naive T cells were sorted: CD4+CD8-CD45RO-CD45RA+ for CD4+, CD8+CD4-CD45RA+CD27bright for CD8+. Looked up from germline, CDR1 is LNHDA and CDR2 is SQIVND (reference sequence). V dropped 4 bases and J dropped 1 base, with 19 bases sitting between them. This CDR3 is 17 amino acids long. The clonotype comes from a pool of human donors in good health; the sample pools cells from several healthy donors. The sequenced material came from naive CD4+ and CD8+ T cells sorted from blood, pooled from several donors. The V and J genes are TRBV19 and TRBJ1-1; D is uncertain. The CDR3 reads CASSKSVFGLGNTEAFF. Here the CDR3 DNA reads TGTGCCAGTAGTAAATCCGTTTTCGGGTTGGGGAACACTGAAGCTTTCTTT.